Each of the 27 T cell receptor beta chains below was sequenced from the same sample in a study of post-analysis software for immune sequencing data. Points from the study as a whole: The study found TRBV5-6, TRBV5-1 and TRBV20-1 among five TRBV segments more frequent in patients than controls.

cDNA libraries for TCR beta contained unique molecular identifiers. TCRdb re-called the PCR reads through MiXCR, storing one row per CDR3 protein. The sample shows fewer than 850,000 distinct CDR3 sequences, 25% to 30% of them seen only once. The antigens for these receptors are not known. The sample taken for sequencing was blood. The receptors come from a girl aged 5-17 years with multiple sclerosis.

This clonotype occurred a few times. This chain connects TRBV20-1 to TRBJ2-1, with 9 bases fitting TRBD2. Trimming at V came to 3 bases and at J to 2 bases, leaving 14 bases not matched to a gene. The CDR3 runs 18 residues. CDR1 is DFQATT, CDR2 SNEGSKA, per germline (reference sequence). In DNA form, the CDR3 reads TGCAGTGCTAGTTCCGACGCGGAGCGGGGGGTACCCTACAATGAGCAGTTCTTC. Its protein is CSASSDAERGVPYNEQFF.

This clonotype turned up a few times. The chain has TRBV19 and TRBJ2-5, with 9 bases lining up with TRBD1. Looked up from germline, CDR1 is LNHDA and CDR2 is SQIVND (reference sequence). The CDR3 runs 15 residues. With 7 bases clipped from V and 4 bases from J, the junction kept 10 bases outside the gene matches. DNA for the CDR3: TGTGCCAGTAACTCTCGGGGACAGGGACGAGAGACCCAGTACTTC. It codes for CASNSRGQGRETQYF.

The J gene is TRBJ2-7, the V gene TRBV12-5; TRBD2 aligns across 11 bases. The CDR3 sequence is 19 residues long. J gave up 5 bases and V 0 bases, and 15 bases lay outside the gene matches. Per germline, CDR1 LGHNT and CDR2 FRNRAP. DNA of the CDR3: TGTGCTAGTGGTTTGGTTTGTATAGTGGGGCTAGCGGGGGGCCACGAGCAGTACTTC. Translation gives CASGLVCIVGLAGGHEQYF.

This clonotype was seen a single time. This may be a read error: a much more frequent sequence differs by one nucleotide. The rearrangement links TRBV27 to TRBJ2-5, with D maybe TRBD1 (6 bases). This CDR3 is 15 amino acids long. V gave up 4 bases and J gave up 2 bases, with 14 bases separating them. Germline CDR1 and CDR2: MNHEY and SMNVEV (reference sequence). The CDR3 here is CASSCKIGQQETQYF. The CDR3 coding sequence is TGTGCCAGCAGTTGTAAGATCGGACAGCAAGAGACCCAGTACTTC.

The gene calls are TRBV20-1 and TRBJ1-5; a possible D gene is TRBD1 (5 bases). V shed 3 bases and J shed 7 bases, with 13 bases lying between them. This CDR3 is 13 amino acids long. Per the germline V gene, CDR1 is DFQATT and CDR2 is SNEGSKA (reference sequence). The CDR3 DNA reads as TGCAGTGCTAGGGGGAGGGGCGAACAGCCCCAGCATTTT. It translates to CSARGRGEQPQHF.

The chain uses TRBV27 and TRBJ2-2, with TRBD1 identical over 10 bases. The ends lost 7 bases at V and 0 bases at J; junction bases unmatched: 5. CDR1 is MNHEY, CDR2 SMNVEV, per germline (reference sequence). CDR3 length equals 16 residues. CDR3 sequence: CASNDRGRANTGELFF. The DNA of the CDR3 is TGTGCCAGCAACGACAGGGGGCGTGCGAACACCGGGGAGCTGTTTTTT.

This clonotype was detected a few times. The chain carries TRBV25-1 and TRBJ1-1, with a weak D call TRBD1 (5 bases). V was shortened by 4 bases and J by 3 bases, with 9 bases between the two germline ends. CDR1 and CDR2 (germline): MGHDK, SYGVNS. The CDR3 contains 13 residues. CDR3 sequence: CASSAQGDTEAFF. DNA for the CDR3: TGTGCCAGCAGTGCCCAAGGGGACACTGAAGCTTTCTTT.

This chain uses TRBV20-1 with TRBJ2-7; D assignment may be TRBD1 or TRBD2 (5 bases each). Trimming took off 0 bases at V and 2 bases at J, with 17 bases between the two ends. The CDR3 consists of 16 residues. The germline V gene encodes CDR1 DFQATT and CDR2 SNEGSKA (reference sequence). The CDR3: CSARDPLGERPYEQYF. CDR3 bases: TGCAGTGCTAGAGACCCCCTGGGGGAGAGGCCCTACGAGCAGTACTTC.

The chain uses TRBV6-2 or TRBV6-3 and TRBJ1-1, with 7 bases aligning to TRBD1. The germline V gene encodes CDR1 MNHEY and CDR2 SVGEGT. The V segment lost 6 bases and the J segment 3 bases; nucleotides outside the gene matches: 7. The CDR3 extends over 14 amino acids. CDR3 sequence reads: CASREDREDTEAFF. In DNA, the CDR3 is TGTGCCAGCAGGGAAGACAGGGAAGACACTGAAGCTTTCTTT.

This clonotype was recorded a few times. V and J are TRBV9 and TRBJ2-7; 10 bases fit TRBD2. Unmatched junction bases numbered 5, after V lost 2 bases and J lost 0 bases. This CDR3 region has 16 residues. CDR1 is SGDLS, CDR2 YYNGEE, per germline. CDR3: CASSVSSGRSSYEQYF. Written as DNA, the CDR3 is TGTGCCAGCAGCGTCTCTAGCGGGAGAAGCTCCTACGAGCAGTACTTC.

This clonotype appeared a few times. The rearrangement uses TRBV7-9 and TRBJ2-3; 7 bases match TRBD2. Germline trimming cut 4 bases from V and 4 bases from J; bases unmatched to any gene: 2. The CDR3 length is 13 residues. CDR1 and CDR2 from the germline V gene are SEHNR and FQNEAQ (reference sequence). The CDR3 loop is CASSSSGPDTQYF. The CDR3 DNA sequence: TGTGCCAGCAGCTCTAGCGGCCCAGATACGCAGTATTTT.

This clonotype was seen a handful of times. V and J are TRBV2 and TRBJ2-3; 7 positions match TRBD2. The CDR3 covers 14 residues. J lost 3 bases, V lost 8 bases, and 8 bases had no gene match. The germline V gene encodes CDR1 SNHLY and CDR2 FYNNEI. CDR3 DNA sequence: TGTGCCAGCGTGGGGAGGGCACCGACAGATACGCAGTATTTT. This codes for CASVGRAPTDTQYF.

This clonotype was detected ten times or more. V gene TRBV15 combines with J gene TRBJ2-7; D unresolved. Germline V gene data show CDR1 as LNHNV and CDR2 as YYDKDF (reference sequence). Deletions cut 0 bases from V and 2 bases from J, with 5 bases between. This CDR3 has 13 residues. The chain's CDR3 is CATSRDVAYEQYF. Written as DNA, the CDR3 is TGTGCCACCAGCAGAGATGTGGCCTACGAGCAGTACTTC.

This clonotype was seen more than once but under ten times. The chain carries TRBV4-2 and TRBJ1-2; D uncertain. The CDR3 runs to 12 residues. Trimming left V 4 bases short and J 4 bases short, with 7 bases between. Per the germline V gene, CDR1 is LGHNA and CDR2 is YNFKEQ. This chain's CDR3 is CASSPDRYGYTF. The CDR3 coding sequence is TGTGCCAGCAGCCCCGACCGCTATGGCTACACCTTC.

The V call is TRBV7-2, the J call TRBJ1-2, with 7 bases fitting TRBD1. The CDR3 sequence is 14 residues long. Germline-derived CDR1 and CDR2 are SGHTA and FQGNSA. V gave up 1 base and J gave up 3 bases; unmatched junction bases: 2. Here the CDR3 reads CASSLETGYYGYTF. In nucleotides, the CDR3 is TGTGCCAGCAGCTTAGAGACAGGGTACTATGGCTACACCTTC.

This clonotype has only a few counts. The chain has TRBV7-2 and TRBJ2-1; D not certain. This CDR3 has 13 residues. Germline V gene lookup returns CDR1 SGHTA and CDR2 FQGNSA. Trimming stripped 1 base from V and 9 bases from J, with 10 bases between. The CDR3 DNA is TGTGCCAGCAGCTTAGTCTTAACCAGTGAGCAGTTCTTC. This encodes CASSLVLTSEQFF.

This clonotype was seen only once. The V and J genes are TRBV20-1 and TRBJ1-4, with D perhaps TRBD1 (6 bases). There are 13 residues in the CDR3. The germline V gene has CDR1 DFQATT and CDR2 SNEGSKA (reference sequence). V was cut by 3 bases and J by 8 bases, with 13 bases left in between. CDR3 region: CSARGHRDEKLFF. The CDR3 DNA reads TGCAGTGCTAGGGGACATCGTGACGAAAAACTGTTTTTT.

The chain uses TRBV2 and TRBJ2-3; D perhaps matches TRBD2 (5 bases). CDR1 is SNHLY and CDR2 is FYNNEI in the germline V gene. The CDR3 spans 11 residues. V dropped 6 bases and J dropped 10 bases, with 11 bases sitting between them. This CDR3 reads CASRQRGAQYF. CDR3 DNA sequence: TGTGCCAGCAGGCAACGGGGAGCGCAGTATTTT.

This clonotype has a handful of counts. V gene TRBV5-6 combines with J gene TRBJ2-3; the match to TRBD1 covers 11 bases. In germline, CDR1 is SGHDT, CDR2 YYEEEE. The CDR3 loop spans 14 amino acids. The V segment lost 6 bases and the J segment 7 bases; nucleotides outside the gene matches: 7. The CDR3 loop is CASILGTGGHTQYF. As DNA, the CDR3 is TGTGCCAGCATACTCGGGACAGGGGGGCATACGCAGTATTTT.

This clonotype has only one observation. CDR3 in DNA: TGTGCCAGCAGCCCCGGGACTCTGGGACCCAATGAGCAGTTCTTC. It specifies CASSPGTLGPNEQFF. The gene calls are TRBV9 and TRBJ2-1, with a possible D match to TRBD2 (6 bases). The ends were cut back, 4 bases at V and 6 bases at J, with 17 bases in the middle. The CDR3 length is 15 residues. Germline CDR1 SGDLS, CDR2 YYNGEE.

This clonotype was observed a handful of times. This chain connects TRBV5-5 to TRBJ2-7; tentative D call: TRBD2 (6 bases). Looked up from germline, CDR1 is SGHKS and CDR2 is YYEKEE (reference sequence). The length of the CDR3 is 14 residues. Trimming stripped 7 bases from V and 3 bases from J, with 17 bases between. The DNA for the CDR3 is TGTGCCAGCGTACCTCAGGGAGGTCTCTACGAGCAGTACTTC. The encoded protein is CASVPQGGLYEQYF.

Points on this clonotype: A much larger clone lies a single base off, so this may be a read error. This chain connects TRBV24-1 to TRBJ2-3; the D is unclear. V lost 3 bases to trimming and J lost 2 bases, with 17 bases between them. The CDR3 length is 17 residues. The germline V gene has CDR1 KGHDR and CDR2 SFDVKD. The CDR3 sequence is CATSDPTPGGDTDTQYF. CDR3 nucleotide sequence: TGTGCCACCAGTGATCCCACCCCGGGCGGAGACACAGATACGCAGTATTTT.

This clonotype came up a few times. The rearrangement joins TRBV7-2 to TRBJ2-1, with 12 bases lining up with TRBD2. V was pared by 0 bases and J by 6 bases, with 9 bases of the junction left unmatched. The CDR3 is made up of 18 amino acids. Germline CDR1 reads SGHTA; CDR2 reads FQGNSA. The CDR3 sequence is CASSLAPLAGGPSNEQFF. CDR3 DNA sequence: TGTGCCAGCAGCTTAGCCCCCCTAGCGGGGGGGCCAAGCAATGAGCAGTTCTTC.

The rearrangement links TRBV20-1 to TRBJ2-3; D perhaps matches TRBD2 (6 bases). CDR3 length: 15 amino acids. V gave up 1 base and J gave up 2 bases, with 13 bases separating them. Germline V gene sequence: CDR1 DFQATT, CDR2 SNEGSKA (reference sequence). The CDR3 here is CSARVRRGTTDTQYF. The CDR3 DNA follows: TGCAGTGCTAGAGTCCGGCGGGGAACCACAGATACGCAGTATTTT.

This chain connects TRBV6-1 to TRBJ2-1; TRBD2 agrees at 8 bases. Unmatched junction bases numbered 16, after V lost 7 bases and J lost 8 bases. Germline CDR1 MNHNS, CDR2 SASEGT. This CDR3 spans 16 amino acids. The CDR3 coding sequence is TGTGCCAGCATGTGGGCCCAAGCGGGGGTAGGCTATGAGCAGTTCTTC. Amino acid sequence: CASMWAQAGVGYEQFF.

This clonotype turned up a few times. V is TRBV29-1 and J is TRBJ2-3; 7 bases map to TRBD1. CDR3 length: 12 amino acids. V gave up 6 bases and J gave up 3 bases; unmatched junction bases: 3. Germline-derived CDR1 and CDR2 are SQVTM and ANQGSEA. The CDR3 here is CSVGQSTDTQYF. The DNA of the CDR3 is TGCAGCGTGGGACAGAGTACAGATACGCAGTATTTT.

The rearrangement uses TRBV20-1 and TRBJ1-1; D perhaps matches TRBD1 (6 bases). The CDR3 is 16 amino acids. The germline CDR1 and CDR2 sequences are DFQATT and SNEGSKA (reference sequence). V gave up 3 bases and J gave up 5 bases, with 22 bases separating them. The CDR3 nucleotides read TGCAGTGCTAGGGGGGGGGGCAGGTTTAGGCAGACTGAAGCTTTCTTT. It codes for CSARGGGRFRQTEAFF.